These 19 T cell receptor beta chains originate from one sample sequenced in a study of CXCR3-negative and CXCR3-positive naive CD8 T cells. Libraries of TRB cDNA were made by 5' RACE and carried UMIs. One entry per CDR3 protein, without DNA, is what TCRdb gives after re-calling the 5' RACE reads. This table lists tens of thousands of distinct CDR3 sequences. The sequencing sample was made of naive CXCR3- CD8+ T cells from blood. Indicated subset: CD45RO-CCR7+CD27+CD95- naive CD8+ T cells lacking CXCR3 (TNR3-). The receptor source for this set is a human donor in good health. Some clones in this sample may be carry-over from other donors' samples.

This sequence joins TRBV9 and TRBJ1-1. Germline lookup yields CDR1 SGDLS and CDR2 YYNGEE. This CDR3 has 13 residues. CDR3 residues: CASSSGPRTEAFF.

The CDR3 reads CASSYPDLDRFTGELFF. The chain carries TRBV6-6 and TRBJ2-2; TCRdb gives TRBD1 as the D gene, but with no DNA this cannot be confirmed. The CDR3 loop spans 17 amino acids. CDR1 is MNHNY and CDR2 is SVGAGI in the germline V gene (reference sequence).

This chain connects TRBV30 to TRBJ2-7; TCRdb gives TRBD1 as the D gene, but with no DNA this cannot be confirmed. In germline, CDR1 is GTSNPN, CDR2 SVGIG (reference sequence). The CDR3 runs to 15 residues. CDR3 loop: CAWSPIRDSSYEQYF.

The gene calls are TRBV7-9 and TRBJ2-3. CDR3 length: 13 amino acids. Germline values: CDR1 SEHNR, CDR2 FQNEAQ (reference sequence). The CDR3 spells CASSLESTDTQYF.

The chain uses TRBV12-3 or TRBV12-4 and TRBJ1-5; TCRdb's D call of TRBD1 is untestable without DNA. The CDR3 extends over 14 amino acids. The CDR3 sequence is CASSLGVPGQPQHF.

CDR3 in amino acids: CASTPYGGWDNEQFF. The chain couples TRBV6-5 to TRBJ2-1; no DNA is available, so the TRBD2 call from TCRdb remains unchecked. Germline CDR1 MNHEY, CDR2 SVGAGI. CDR3 length: 15 residues.

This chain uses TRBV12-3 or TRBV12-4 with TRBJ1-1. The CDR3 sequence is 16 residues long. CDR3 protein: CASSLRPSGMNTEAFF.

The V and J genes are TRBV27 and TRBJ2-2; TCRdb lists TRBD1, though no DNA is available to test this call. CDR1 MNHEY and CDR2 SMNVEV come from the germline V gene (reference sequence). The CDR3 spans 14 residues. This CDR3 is CASRPGLGTGELFF.

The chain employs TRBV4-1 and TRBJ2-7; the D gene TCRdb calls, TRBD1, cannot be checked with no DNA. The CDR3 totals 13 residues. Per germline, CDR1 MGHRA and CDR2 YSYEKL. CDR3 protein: CASSLPGAYEQYF.

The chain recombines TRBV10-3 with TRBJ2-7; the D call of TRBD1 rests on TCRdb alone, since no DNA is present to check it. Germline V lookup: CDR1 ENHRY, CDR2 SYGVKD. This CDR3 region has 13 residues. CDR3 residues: CAISAGQILEQYF.

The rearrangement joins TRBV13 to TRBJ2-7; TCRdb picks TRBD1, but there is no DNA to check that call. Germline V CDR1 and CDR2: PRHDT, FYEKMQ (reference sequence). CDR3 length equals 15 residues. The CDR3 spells CASSFEAGGTNEQYF.

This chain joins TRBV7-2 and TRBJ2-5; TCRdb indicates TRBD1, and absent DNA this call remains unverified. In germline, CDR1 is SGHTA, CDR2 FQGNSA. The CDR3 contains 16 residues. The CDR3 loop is CASSLVVGGIRETQYF.

Here the CDR3 reads CASSPPYNEQFF. The chain links TRBV5-1 to TRBJ2-1. Germline V lookup: CDR1 SGHRS, CDR2 YFSETQ. The CDR3 has 12 residues.

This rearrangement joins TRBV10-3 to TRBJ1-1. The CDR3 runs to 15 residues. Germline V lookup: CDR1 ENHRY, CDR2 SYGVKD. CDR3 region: CAIREGGNMNTEAFF.

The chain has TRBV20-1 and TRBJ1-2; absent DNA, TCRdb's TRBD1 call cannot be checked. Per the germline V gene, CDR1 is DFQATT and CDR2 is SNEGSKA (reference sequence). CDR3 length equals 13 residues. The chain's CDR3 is CSASSPDSYGYTF.

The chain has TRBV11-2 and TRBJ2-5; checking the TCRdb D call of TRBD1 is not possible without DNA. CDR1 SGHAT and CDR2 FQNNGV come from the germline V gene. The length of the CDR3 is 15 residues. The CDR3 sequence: CASSTGASYQETQYF.

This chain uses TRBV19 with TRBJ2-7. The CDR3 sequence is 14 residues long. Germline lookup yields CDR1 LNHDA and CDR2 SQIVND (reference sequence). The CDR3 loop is CASNSKETSYEQYF.

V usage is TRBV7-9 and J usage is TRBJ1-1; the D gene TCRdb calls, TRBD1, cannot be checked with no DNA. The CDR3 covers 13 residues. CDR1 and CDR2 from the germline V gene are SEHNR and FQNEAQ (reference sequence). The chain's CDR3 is CASRPTGNTEAFF.

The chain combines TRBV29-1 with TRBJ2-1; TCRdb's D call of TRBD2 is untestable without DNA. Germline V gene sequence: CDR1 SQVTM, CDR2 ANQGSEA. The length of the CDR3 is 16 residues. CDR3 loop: CSVEEVAGGPLGEQFF.